Given below is one T cell receptor (beta chain) in context. What it recognizes is unknown. It is unclear where the CDR3 begins or ends on the DNA, so no DNA is shown, and the CDR3 is as TCRdb lists it. This sample is drawn from a study of prognosis after radiotherapy for stage I lung cancer. Overall study: In total, some 13 men and a handful of women took part as patients, aged roughly 53 to 85 with a median of roughly 70 years. Therapy that ran concurrently with stereotactic body radiotherapy was given to no patient. Study-wide results and limits: Patients' TRBV and TRBJ gene usage reportedly differed by presence or absence of metastases. Patients who developed distant metastases had lower Shannon entropy after stereotactic body radiation therapy.

Genomic DNA provided the template from which TCR beta CDR3 was amplified by two-round multiplex PCR. First-round PCR amplification was performed with primers specific to each TRBV and TRBJ gene. TCRdb processed the multiplex PCR reads anew with MiXCR; each CDR3 protein has one entry. The sample lists fewer than 25,000 distinct CDR3 sequences; 55% were seen once. The CDR3 adds up to 21 amino acids, both ends counted. The germline V gene encodes CDR1 SEHNR and CDR2 FQNEAQ (reference sequence). The source was PBMCs, collected before or after stereotactic body radiation therapy (not recorded which). This chain connects TRBV7-9 to TRBJ2-7; the table's D call, TRBD2, has no DNA check behind it. The clonotype comes from a donor aged 50 or older with non-small cell lung cancer. Here the CDR3 reads CASSFYICSASELVAGRLQYF.